The sequence of this T cell receptor (beta chain) was determined in a study of blood T cell repertoires in COVID-19. This CDR3 contains 16 residues. Per the germline V gene, CDR1 is SGHTA and CDR2 is FQGNSA. Trimming took 5 bases from V and 0 from J; bases not matched to a gene: 7. The repertoire was sequenced with immunoSEQ multiplex PCR; TCRdb's copy has only in-frame clones and lacks some. The sample includes about 260,000 clones, roughly 90% of them seen just once. This clonotype was sampled from a man aged 25-40 years with active or convalescent COVID-19. This sequence joins TRBV7-2 and TRBJ2-7; 10 bases line up with TRBD1. The specimen was peripheral blood. CDR3 DNA: TGTGCCAGCAGCGAGACAGGGGGCTTCCCCTCCTACGAGCAGTACTTC. Protein product: CASSETGGFPSYEQYF.